The 9 T cell receptor beta chains below all came from one sample that was sequenced in a study of control samples from healthy donors and cancer patients. Sequenced by immunoSEQ multiplex PCR; TCRdb stores in-frame clones only, minus some. Found here are 60,000 to 65,000 clones, approximately 85% of them singletons; the top ten hold over 4.5%. The specimen was blood. These TCRs come from a man aged 40-55 years in good health.

The CDR3 here is CASSPTGTDYEQYF. CDR3 DNA sequence: TGTGCCAGCAGCCCTACCGGGACAGACTACGAGCAGTACTTC. The V gene is TRBV5-5, the J gene TRBJ2-7, with 7 positions matching TRBD1. The CDR3 is 14 amino acids. From germline, CDR1 is SGHKS and CDR2 YYEKEE (reference sequence). J lost 3 bases, V lost 4 bases, and 7 bases had no gene match.

The rearrangement joins TRBV24-1 to TRBJ2-5, with 8 bases aligning to TRBD2. J lost 2 bases, V lost 9 bases, and 7 bases had no gene match. Germline CDR1 and CDR2: KGHDR and SFDVKD. The CDR3 is 14 residues long. CDR3 region: CATSSSGNQETQYF. For the CDR3, the DNA is TGTGCCACCTCGAGTAGCGGGAATCAAGAGACCCAGTACTTC.

V and J are TRBV27 and TRBJ2-7, with a weak D call TRBD2 (6 bases). V was shortened by 8 bases and J by 7 bases, with 15 bases between the two germline ends. Germline V gives CDR1 MNHEY, CDR2 SMNVEV (reference sequence). The CDR3 is 12 amino acids. Here the CDR3 DNA reads TGTGCCAGCCGAAGGGACTCTACGGAGCAGTACTTC. Translating gives CASRRDSTEQYF.

The chain links TRBV28 to TRBJ2-5; 10 bases match TRBD2. CDR3 length equals 15 residues. From germline, CDR1 is MDHEN and CDR2 SYDVKM. Germline trimming cut 10 bases from V and 5 bases from J; bases unmatched to any gene: 13. The CDR3 loop reads CATTGALAGDETQYF. CDR3 in DNA: TGTGCCACCACTGGAGCCCTAGCGGGAGATGAGACCCAGTACTTC.

The sample holds one count of this clone. The CDR3 loop reads CAWSAVRNYNEKLFF. In DNA, the CDR3 is TGTGCCTGGAGTGCCGTCCGGAACTATAATGAAAAACTGTTTTTT. The chain carries TRBV30 and TRBJ1-4; D is unresolved. This CDR3 has 15 residues. The ends were cut back, 1 base at V and 4 bases at J, with 13 bases in the middle. Germline assignment: CDR1 GTSNPN and CDR2 SVGIG (reference sequence).

This chain joins TRBV9 and TRBJ1-1; possible D gene TRBD1, 6 bases. The CDR3 contains 16 residues. V was clipped by 2 bases and J by 1 base, with 15 bases between them. The germline gives CDR1 SGDLS, CDR2 YYNGEE. The CDR3, as DNA: TGTGCCAGCAGCGTGAGCCCCCGGGACACGAACACTGAAGCTTTCTTT. It specifies CASSVSPRDTNTEAFF.

J is TRBJ1-1 and V is TRBV10-3, with 10 bases identical to TRBD1. This CDR3 spans 13 amino acids. Germline V gene data show CDR1 as ENHRY and CDR2 as SYGVKD. J lost 1 base, V lost 9 bases, and 2 bases had no gene match. In nucleotides, the CDR3 is TGTGCCATTAGGACAGGGGGGAACACTGAAGCTTTCTTT. This codes for CAIRTGGNTEAFF.

This chain links TRBV30 with TRBJ2-1; weak D call: TRBD2 (5 bases). Between the trimmed V and J ends, which lost 2 bases and 3 bases, there was a span of 5 bases. The CDR3 consists of 12 residues. CDR1 and CDR2 (germline): GTSNPN, SVGIG (reference sequence). The CDR3 DNA reads as TGTGCCTGGAGTCGGGACTACAATGAGCAGTTCTTC. Translated: CAWSRDYNEQFF.

The genes are TRBV3-1 (or the pseudogene TRBV3-2) and TRBJ1-1; D remains ambiguous. Germline loops: CDR1 LGHDT, CDR2 YNNKEL (reference sequence). The CDR3 spans 11 residues. The ends were cut back, 7 bases at V and 3 bases at J, with 6 bases in the middle. CDR3 coding DNA: TGTGCCAGCATGCAGGACACTGAAGCTTTCTTT. It specifies CASMQDTEAFF.